Listed here is a single T cell receptor (beta chain). No antigen is known for it. Sequencing was performed with immunoSEQ multiplex PCR; in TCRdb, only in-frame clones are kept and a portion is missing. The sample has roughly 10,000 clones; about 88% are singletons. The germline CDR1 and CDR2 sequences are SGHTS and YDEGEE. V shed 2 bases and J shed 7 bases, with 22 bases lying between them. The CDR3 length is 17 residues. Prominent immunodeficiency with autoinflammation defined PRAID. These data come from a study of stem cell transplantation in POMP-related autoinflammatory disease. Looking at the study overall: Hypothesis: faulty thymoproteasomes impair CD8+ T-cell selection, skewing TRB repertoires. Before transplant, CD4+ T cells skewed naive and CD8+ proportions were low. General study points: In PRAID patients, the number of distinct TRB V-J gene pairings was restricted. In patients with PRAID, every analyzed T-cell subset tended to show lower diversity and higher clonality.

V and J are TRBV5-8 and TRBJ1-5, with D tentatively TRBD1 (6 bases). Here the sequenced sample was CD8+ T cells from PBMCs, taken before stem cell transplantation. This receptor was obtained from a human donor with POMP-related autoinflammation and immune dysregulation (PRAID). The CDR3 is CASSFKSTGPLGQPQHF. The DNA for the CDR3 is TGTGCCAGCAGCTTTAAGTCGACAGGTCCCCTCGGGCAGCCCCAGCATTTT.